This TCR beta chain is from a study of CD8 T cells in ankylosing spondylitis. This clonotype was seen repeatedly, ten times or more. This CDR3 contains 16 residues. Trimming took 3 bases from V and 0 from J; bases not matched to a gene: 4. TCRdb reprocessed the 5' RACE reads via MiXCR and lists one record per CDR3 protein. The sample has about 140,000 distinct CDR3 sequences, about an eighth seen once. This clonotype originated in a female donor with ankylosing spondylitis or in good health (not recorded which). The gene calls are TRBV12-3 or TRBV12-4 and TRBJ2-3; 9 bases agree with TRBD2. Sequencing was carried out using blood, either unsorted or a sorted T cell fraction (not recorded which). The CDR3 region has the DNA TGTGCCAGCAGTTTCGTAGCGGGGGACAGCACAGATACGCAGTATTTT. Translated: CASSFVAGDSTDTQYF.